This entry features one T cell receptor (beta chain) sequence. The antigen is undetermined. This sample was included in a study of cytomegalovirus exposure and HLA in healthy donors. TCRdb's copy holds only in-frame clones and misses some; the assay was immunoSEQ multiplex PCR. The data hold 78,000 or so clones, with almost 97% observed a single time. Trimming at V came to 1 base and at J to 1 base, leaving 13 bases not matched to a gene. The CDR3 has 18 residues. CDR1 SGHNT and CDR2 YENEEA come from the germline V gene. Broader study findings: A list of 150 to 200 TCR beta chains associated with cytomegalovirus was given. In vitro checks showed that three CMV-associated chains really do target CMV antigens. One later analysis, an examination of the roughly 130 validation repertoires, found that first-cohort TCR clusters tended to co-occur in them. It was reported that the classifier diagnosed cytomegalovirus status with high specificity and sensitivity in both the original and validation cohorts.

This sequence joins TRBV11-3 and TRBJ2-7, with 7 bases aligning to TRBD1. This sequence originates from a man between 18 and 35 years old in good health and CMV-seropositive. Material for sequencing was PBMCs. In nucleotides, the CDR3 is TGTGCCAGCAGCTTAGCTATTGGGGACAGCTTAGTTTCCTACGAGCAGTACTTC. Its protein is CASSLAIGDSLVSYEQYF.